Below, 18 T cell receptor beta chains from the same sample are listed, as sequenced in a study of identical twins. One entry per CDR3 protein, called by TCRdb with MiXCR from the 5' RACE reads. This table holds more than 650,000 distinct CDR3 sequences, around 6.1% found once. Input material: naive T cells sorted from blood. The receptor source for this set is a man aged 18 to 29 in good health.

In its sample, this clonotype was seen a few times. The chain uses TRBV27 and TRBJ2-2, with TRBD2 matching over 8 bases. This CDR3 spans 14 amino acids. V was pared by 7 bases and J by 5 bases, with 6 bases of the junction left unmatched. Germline V gene data show CDR1 as MNHEY and CDR2 as SMNVEV (reference sequence). Here the CDR3 reads CASTGGRETGELFF. CDR3 nucleotide sequence: TGTGCCAGCACGGGGGGGCGGGAAACCGGGGAGCTGTTTTTT.

This clonotype has at least ten counts. V and J are TRBV29-1 and TRBJ1-1; possible D gene TRBD1, 5 bases. In germline, CDR1 is SQVTM, CDR2 ANQGSEA. V gave up 6 bases and J gave up 4 bases, with 15 bases separating them. CDR3 length: 13 amino acids. Here the CDR3 DNA reads TGCAGCGTGGGGGGTGGGGGTAGCACTGAAGCTTTCTTT. Its translation is CSVGGGGSTEAFF.

This clonotype was seen only a few times. The rearrangement uses TRBV15 and TRBJ2-1; 7 nucleotides align to TRBD1. This CDR3 contains 16 residues. After removal of 9 bases from V and 5 bases from J, the junction contained 16 bases not matched to a gene. CDR1 and CDR2 (germline): LNHNV, YYDKDF (reference sequence). DNA for the CDR3: TGTGCCACGAACATACCACAGGGGAGTTCAGACAATGAGCAGTTCTTC. As protein: CATNIPQGSSDNEQFF.

This clonotype was recorded a few times. J is TRBJ2-2 and V is TRBV7-2; D gene uncertain. This CDR3 region has 16 residues. Looked up from germline, CDR1 is SGHTA and CDR2 is FQGNSA. Trimming left V 1 base short and J 6 bases short, with 15 bases between. The CDR3 protein is CASSLDGQSRAGELFF. CDR3 DNA sequence: TGTGCCAGCAGCTTAGATGGGCAGAGTAGGGCCGGGGAGCTGTTTTTT.

This clonotype was counted many times. V usage is TRBV27 and J usage is TRBJ2-7; tentative D call: TRBD2 (6 bases). CDR3 length: 13 amino acids. Per the germline V gene, CDR1 is MNHEY and CDR2 is SMNVEV (reference sequence). V was pared by 6 bases and J by 3 bases, with 12 bases between. CDR3 DNA sequence: TGTGCCAGCAGCCCCGGAGGGGTCTACGAGCAGTACTTC. Protein product: CASSPGGVYEQYF.

This clonotype was detected a few times. The chain combines TRBV5-1 with TRBJ1-2; D may be TRBD1 (6 bases). The germline V gene encodes CDR1 SGHRS and CDR2 YFSETQ. CDR3 length equals 15 residues. Deletions cut 4 bases from V and 2 bases from J, with 15 bases between. CDR3 bases: TGCGCCAGCAGCGGCGGGACGCAGGGGAACTATGGCTACACCTTC. As protein: CASSGGTQGNYGYTF.

This clonotype was detected ten times or more. V and J are TRBV15 and TRBJ1-1, with no clear D. V was cut by 6 bases and J by 5 bases, with 16 bases left in between. The CDR3 has 14 residues. Germline values: CDR1 LNHNV, CDR2 YYDKDF (reference sequence). CDR3: CATRPIGGRTEAFF. As DNA, the CDR3 is TGTGCCACCAGACCAATCGGCGGGAGGACTGAAGCTTTCTTT.

Ten or more counts support this clonotype. V and J are TRBV4-2 and TRBJ2-3; a weak D match, TRBD2 (6 bases). V shed 0 bases and J shed 0 bases, with 22 bases lying between them. Germline V CDR1 and CDR2: LGHNA, YNFKEQ. CDR3 length: 20 amino acids. Written as DNA, the CDR3 is TGTGCCAGCAGCCAAGATCCGGGCGGGGTTTGGCCTTTTAGCACAGATACGCAGTATTTT. Protein product: CASSQDPGGVWPFSTDTQYF.

The sample holds a few counts of this clonotype. The chain joins TRBV7-2 to TRBJ2-7; D possibly corresponds to TRBD1 (5 bases). CDR3 size: 14 residues. CDR1 is SGHTA, CDR2 FQGNSA, per germline. Trimming cost V 4 bases and J 2 bases, with 12 bases left between them. CDR3 bases: TGTGCCAGCAGCTCCCACAGGCCCCCCTACGAGCAGTACTTC. Protein sequence: CASSSHRPPYEQYF.

This clonotype was seen ten or more times. The chain is built from TRBV4-1 and TRBJ1-4; no firm D call. Trimming removed 0 bases at V and 11 bases at J, with 25 bases between. The CDR3 runs 18 residues. Germline V gene sequence: CDR1 MGHRA, CDR2 YSYEKL. The CDR3 DNA is TGCGCCAGCAGCCAAGAAGTCGGCGGGAATAGTCCTGAGTCGAAACTGTTTTTT. This translates into CASSQEVGGNSPESKLFF.

At least ten counts were recorded for this clonotype. The genes are TRBV6-1 and TRBJ2-7; maybe TRBD1 (6 bases). Deletions cut 6 bases from V and 3 bases from J, with 12 bases between. Germline CDR1 reads MNHNS; CDR2 reads SASEGT. The CDR3 is made up of 13 amino acids. The CDR3 DNA reads TGTGCCAGCAGAAGACAGGAATTCTACGAGCAGTACTTC. It translates to CASRRQEFYEQYF.

The V gene is TRBV27, the J gene TRBJ2-7; 7 positions match TRBD1. The CDR3 is made up of 14 amino acids. The V segment lost 2 bases and the J segment 5 bases; nucleotides outside the gene matches: 6. Germline assignment: CDR1 MNHEY and CDR2 SMNVEV (reference sequence). The CDR3 here is CASSLGTAGNEQYF. The CDR3 DNA reads TGTGCCAGCAGTTTAGGGACAGCTGGTAACGAGCAGTACTTC.

There are many counts of this clonotype. The rearrangement uses TRBV20-1 and TRBJ2-1, with 7 bases aligning to TRBD2. V trimming: 0 bases; J trimming: 4 bases; junction bases outside the gene matches: 9. There are 16 residues in the CDR3. In germline, CDR1 is DFQATT, CDR2 SNEGSKA (reference sequence). The CDR3: CSAREGWASGYNEQFF. The CDR3 region has the DNA TGCAGTGCTAGAGAGGGCTGGGCTAGCGGTTACAATGAGCAGTTCTTC.

This clonotype has more than one count but fewer than ten. V gene TRBV15 combines with J gene TRBJ2-3; TRBD1 matches 9 bases. From germline, CDR1 is LNHNV and CDR2 YYDKDF (reference sequence). The CDR3 sequence is 15 residues long. J lost 2 bases, V lost 3 bases, and 3 bases had no gene match. Here the CDR3 DNA reads TGTGCCACCAGCAGGGGACAGGGAGCCACAGATACGCAGTATTTT. This translates into CATSRGQGATDTQYF.

In its sample, this clonotype was seen a few times. The V call is TRBV5-1, the J call TRBJ2-3; 7 bases line up with TRBD2. Germline V CDR1 and CDR2: SGHRS, YFSETQ. The junction had 5 bases not matched to a gene; V was cut back by 0 bases and J by 4 bases. This CDR3 has 15 amino acids. The CDR3 DNA sequence: TGCGCCAGCAGCTTGGCTGCGGGGGAGGCAGATACGCAGTATTTT. Encoded protein: CASSLAAGEADTQYF.

This clonotype was seen ten or more times. J is TRBJ1-1 and V is TRBV12-5; 7 nucleotides line up with TRBD1. V lost 1 base, J lost 8 bases, and 10 bases stayed unmatched. Germline CDR1 reads LGHNT; CDR2 reads FRNRAP. CDR3 length: 15 residues. The CDR3 sequence: CASGLGSGTAREAFF. Here the CDR3 DNA reads TGTGCTAGTGGTTTGGGAAGCGGGACAGCCAGAGAAGCTTTCTTT. Full variable domain (outside the CDR3, taken from reference TRBV12-5 and TRBJ1-1): DARVTQTPRHKVTEMGQEVTMRCQPILGHNTVFWYRQTMMQGLELLAYFRNRAPLDDSGMPKDRFSAEMPDATLATLKIQPSEPRDSAVYFCASGLGSGTAREAFFGQGTRLTVV.

This clonotype was counted only a few times. This sequence joins TRBV15 and TRBJ2-5, with 14 positions matching TRBD2. The CDR3 is made up of 16 amino acids. J was trimmed by 4 bases and V by 7 bases; bases with no gene match: 8. CDR1 is LNHNV, CDR2 YYDKDF, per germline (reference sequence). CDR3 residues: CATNRLAGGPGETQYF. CDR3 sequence (DNA): TGTGCCACCAACCGACTAGCGGGAGGGCCGGGAGAGACCCAGTACTTC.

This clonotype was found many times. For the CDR3, the DNA is TGTGCCAGCAGTTTAGGCTCGTACCAAGAGACCCAGTACTTC. Residues: CASSLGSYQETQYF. J is TRBJ2-5 and V is TRBV28, with D uncertain. CDR1 and CDR2 (germline): MDHEN, SYDVKM. This CDR3 is built from 14 residues. V dropped 2 bases and J dropped 0 bases, with 7 bases sitting between them.